These T cell receptor beta chains were read from a single sample in a study of radiation and T cells in renal cell carcinoma. TCRdb keeps only in-frame clones here, not all; method: immunoSEQ multiplex PCR. The sample contains about 91,000 clones, 82% of which appear only once. The specimen was blood, collected from a patient whose treatment included radiotherapy and nephrectomy. The receptors stem from a man between 60 and 70 years old with renal cell carcinoma. Each CDR3 is given with its conserved first and last residue. D genes are given only for firm matches. Clone sizes are given selectively: once, few, many, or a class where the clone is expanded.

V gene: TRBV19; J gene: TRBJ2-7; D gene: .; clone size: .; CDR3 DNA: TGTGCCAGTAGTAATATTGCAGTGGGGCCCTCCACCTACGAGCAGTACTTC; CDR3 protein: CASSNIAVGPSTYEQYF
V gene: TRBV28; J gene: TRBJ2-7; D gene: TRBD1; clone size: .; CDR3 DNA: TGTGCCAGCAGACACCTCCGGGACAGCCATGACGAGCAGTACTTC; CDR3 protein: CASRHLRDSHDEQYF
V gene: TRBV28; J gene: TRBJ2-7; D gene: TRBD1; clone size: few; CDR3 DNA: TGTGCCAGCAGGTCGACAGGGGGACCTTACGAGCAGTACTTC; CDR3 protein: CASRSTGGPYEQYF
V gene: TRBV15; J gene: TRBJ2-1; D gene: .; clone size: .; CDR3 DNA: TGTGCCACCAGCAGAGACGGGGTCACTACCTACAATGAGCAGTTCTTC; CDR3 protein: CATSRDGVTTYNEQFF
V gene: TRBV20-1; J gene: TRBJ2-3; D gene: .; clone size: .; CDR3 DNA: TGCAGTCACCAGGGATCAGATACGCAGTATTTT; CDR3 protein: CSHQGSDTQYF
V gene: TRBV2; J gene: TRBJ2-2; D gene: TRBD1; clone size: .; CDR3 DNA: TGTGCCAGCAGCCCGACAGGGACCGGGGAGCTGTTTTTT; CDR3 protein: CASSPTGTGELFF
V gene: TRBV7-2; J gene: TRBJ1-3; D gene: .; clone size: .; CDR3 DNA: TGTGCCAGCAGCTTAGTGGGAGAGGGCCACTCTGGAAACACCATATATTTT; CDR3 protein: CASSLVGEGHSGNTIYF
V gene: TRBV29-1; J gene: TRBJ1-2; D gene: TRBD1; clone size: once; CDR3 DNA: TGCAGCGTTGTGGACGGAGGGGGCGGAATCCATGGCTACACCTTC; CDR3 protein: CSVVDGGGGIHGYTF
V gene: TRBV28; J gene: TRBJ2-3; D gene: .; clone size: .; CDR3 DNA: TGTGCCAGCAGTTTAGGTGCAGGAGTCACGTTT; CDR3 protein: CASSLGAGVTF
V gene: TRBV30; J gene: TRBJ2-5; D gene: .; clone size: .; CDR3 DNA: TGTGCCTGGAGTCTAACCGGGCCGACGAAGACCCAGTACTTC; CDR3 protein: CAWSLTGPTKTQYF
V gene: TRBV6-1; J gene: TRBJ2-7; D gene: .; clone size: .; CDR3 DNA: TGTGCCAGCAGAGGGGACTCCTACGAGCAGTACTTC; CDR3 protein: CASRGDSYEQYF
V gene: TRBV4-3; J gene: TRBJ2-7; D gene: TRBD1; clone size: once; CDR3 DNA: TGCGCCAGCAGCCAACTGTACCGGGACAGGGGTTACGAGCAGTACTTC; CDR3 protein: CASSQLYRDRGYEQYF
V gene: TRBV25-1; J gene: TRBJ2-1; D gene: .; clone size: once; CDR3 DNA: TGTGCCAGCAGTGAAACAGGTTACTCCTACAATGAGCAGTTCTTC; CDR3 protein: CASSETGYSYNEQFF
V gene: TRBV7-7; J gene: TRBJ2-7; D gene: .; clone size: .; CDR3 DNA: TGTGCCAGCAGCCCTGGGGCTAGCTCCGACGAGCAGTACTTC; CDR3 protein: CASSPGASSDEQYF
V gene: TRBV5-1; J gene: TRBJ2-2; D gene: .; clone size: .; CDR3 DNA: TGCGCCAGCAGCCGGAACACCGGGGAGCTGTTTTTT; CDR3 protein: CASSRNTGELFF
V gene: TRBV4-3; J gene: TRBJ2-1; D gene: TRBD2; clone size: .; CDR3 DNA: TGCGCCAGCAGCCAAGATCTCGATAGCGGGAGGGCCGGCAATGAGCAGTTCTTC; CDR3 protein: CASSQDLDSGRAGNEQFF
V gene: TRBV14; J gene: TRBJ1-2; D gene: TRBD1; clone size: .; CDR3 DNA: TGTGCCAGCAGCCAAATTTCAGGGACAGTTAACTATGGCTACACCTTC; CDR3 protein: CASSQISGTVNYGYTF
V gene: TRBV5-4; J gene: TRBJ2-1; D gene: TRBD1; clone size: .; CDR3 DNA: TGTGCCAGCAGTAGGGGGCGACAGGGCACCTACAATGAGCAGTTCTTC; CDR3 protein: CASSRGRQGTYNEQFF
V gene: TRBV28; J gene: TRBJ2-7; D gene: TRBD1; clone size: .; CDR3 DNA: TGTGCCAGCAGGACAGGGAACTCCTACGAGCAGTACTTC; CDR3 protein: CASRTGNSYEQYF
V gene: TRBV18; J gene: TRBJ1-1; D gene: .; clone size: .; CDR3 DNA: TGTGCCAGCTCACTTGCAGGGGTTGACACTGAAGCTTTCTTT; CDR3 protein: CASSLAGVDTEAFF
V gene: TRBV18; J gene: TRBJ2-7; D gene: .; clone size: .; CDR3 DNA: TGTGCCAGCTCACCAGACTCCTCCTACGAGCAGTACTTC; CDR3 protein: CASSPDSSYEQYF